These 2 T cell receptor beta chains were sequenced from one sample in a study of regulatory T cells in long-lasting Graves disease. Assembly of TCR beta libraries relied on iRepertoire HTBI primers together with Arm-PCR of CDR3 regions. TCRdb redid the calling of the multiplex PCR reads with MiXCR, one entry per CDR3 protein. The table records about 540,000 distinct CDR3 sequences, about 14% of them present only once. Noted time point: newly diagnosed GD, antithyroid drugs for less than 3 months. Following extraction of RNA from PBMCs, that RNA was used to make the TCR library. The same sample was also used in a study of T cells in Graves' hyperthyroidism and ophthalmopathy.

The material was peripheral blood mononuclear cells (PBMCs), obtained at new diagnosis, from a patient treated with antithyroid drugs. The receptors come from a man aged 25 to 40 with Graves disease.

The V call is TRBV19, the J call TRBJ1-5; D is unclear. Germline CDR1 reads LNHDA; CDR2 reads SQIVND (reference sequence). V dropped 9 bases and J dropped 5 bases, with 17 bases sitting between them. The CDR3 contains 14 residues. In DNA form, the CDR3 reads TGTGCCAGCAGTTACTCCCACGGAGATCAGCCCCAGCATTTT. Amino acids: CASSYSHGDQPQHF. Together with reference TRBV19 and TRBJ1-5, the CDR3 gives the full variable domain: DGGITQSPKYLFRKEGQNVTLSCEQNLNHDAMYWYRQDPGQGLRLIYYSQIVNDFQKGDIAEGYSVSREKKESFPLTVTSAQKNPTAFYLCASSYSHGDQPQHFGDGTRLSIL.

This clonotype was counted many times. This CDR3 is CASSLTGTGAVKLFF. The CDR3 DNA follows: TGTGCCAGCAGTCTTACTGGGACAGGGGCGGTAAAACTGTTTTTT. V gene TRBV27 combines with J gene TRBJ1-4, with TRBD1 matching over 10 bases. CDR1 is MNHEY, CDR2 SMNVEV, per germline (reference sequence). The trim removed 5 bases at V and 10 bases at J, leaving 10 bases unmatched. This CDR3 region has 15 residues.